The clone carrying this T cell receptor (beta chain) was counted between two and nine times. Its antigen is still unknown. These data originate in a study of T cell repertoires in cytomegalovirus infection. Study-level information: Use of recently identified HLA-C-restricted and well-studied HLA-B-restricted CMV epitopes was part of the study. CMV infection plus the matching HLA type was flagged by public TCR beta signatures.

Germline-derived CDR1 and CDR2 are ENHRY and SYGVKD. Trimming shortened V by 0 bases and J by 2 bases, and 8 bases separated the two germline ends. The CDR3 loop spans 15 amino acids. TCRdb passed the reads through MiXCR, listing each CDR3 protein once. The sample carries some 480,000 distinct CDR3 sequences, more than 30% recorded once. V and J are TRBV10-3 and TRBJ2-1; weak D call: TRBD2 (6 bases). The source material was cultured PBMCs, sampled from culture after CMV antigen stimulation. The source is a human donor in good health (CMV status not recorded). Some clones in this sample may be carry-over from other donors' samples. CDR3 region: CAISESREAYNEQFF. CDR3 nucleotide sequence: TGTGCCATCAGTGAGTCTAGGGAGGCCTACAATGAGCAGTTCTTC.